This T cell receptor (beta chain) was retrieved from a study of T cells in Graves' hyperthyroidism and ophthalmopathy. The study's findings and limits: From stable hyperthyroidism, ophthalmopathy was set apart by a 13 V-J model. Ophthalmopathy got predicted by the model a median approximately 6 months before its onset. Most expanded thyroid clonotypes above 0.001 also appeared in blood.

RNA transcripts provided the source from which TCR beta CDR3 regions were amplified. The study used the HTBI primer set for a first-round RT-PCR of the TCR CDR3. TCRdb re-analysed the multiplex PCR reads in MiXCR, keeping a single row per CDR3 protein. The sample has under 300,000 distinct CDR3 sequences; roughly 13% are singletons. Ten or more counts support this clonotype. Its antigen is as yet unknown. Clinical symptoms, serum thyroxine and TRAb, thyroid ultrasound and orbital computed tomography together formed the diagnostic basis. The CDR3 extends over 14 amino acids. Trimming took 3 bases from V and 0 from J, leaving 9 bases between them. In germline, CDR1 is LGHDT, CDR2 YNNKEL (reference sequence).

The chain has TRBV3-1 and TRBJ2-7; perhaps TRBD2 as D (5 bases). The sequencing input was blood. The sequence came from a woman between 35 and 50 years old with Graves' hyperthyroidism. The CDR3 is CASSHGGFSYEQYF. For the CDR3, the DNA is TGTGCCAGCAGCCATGGCGGGTTCTCCTACGAGCAGTACTTC.